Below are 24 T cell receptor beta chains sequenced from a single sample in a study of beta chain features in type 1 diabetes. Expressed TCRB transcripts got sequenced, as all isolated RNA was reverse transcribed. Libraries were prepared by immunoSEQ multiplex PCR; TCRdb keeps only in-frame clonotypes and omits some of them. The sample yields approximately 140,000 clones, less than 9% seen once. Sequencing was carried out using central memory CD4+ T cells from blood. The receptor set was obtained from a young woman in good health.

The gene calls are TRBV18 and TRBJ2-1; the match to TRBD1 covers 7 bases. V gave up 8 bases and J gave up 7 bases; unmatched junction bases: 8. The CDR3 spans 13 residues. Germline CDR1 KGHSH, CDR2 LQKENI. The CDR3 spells CASDDRVANEQFF. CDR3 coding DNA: TGTGCCAGCGATGACAGGGTTGCGAATGAGCAGTTCTTC.

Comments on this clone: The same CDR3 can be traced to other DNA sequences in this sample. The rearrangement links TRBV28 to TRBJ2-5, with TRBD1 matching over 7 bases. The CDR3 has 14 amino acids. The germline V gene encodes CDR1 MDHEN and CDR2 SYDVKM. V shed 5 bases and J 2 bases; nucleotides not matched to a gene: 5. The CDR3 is CASSTRQGQETQYF. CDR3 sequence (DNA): TGTGCCAGCAGTACCCGACAGGGACAAGAGACCCAGTACTTC.

CDR3 residues: CASSLLGSNQPQHF. As DNA, the CDR3 is TGTGCCAGCAGTTTATTGGGCAGCAATCAGCCCCAGCATTTT. The rearrangement joins TRBV27 to TRBJ1-5; D is uncertain. Per the germline V gene, CDR1 is MNHEY and CDR2 is SMNVEV (reference sequence). The V end lost 1 base, the J end lost 1 base, and 5 bases lay between the germline ends. This CDR3 is built from 14 residues.

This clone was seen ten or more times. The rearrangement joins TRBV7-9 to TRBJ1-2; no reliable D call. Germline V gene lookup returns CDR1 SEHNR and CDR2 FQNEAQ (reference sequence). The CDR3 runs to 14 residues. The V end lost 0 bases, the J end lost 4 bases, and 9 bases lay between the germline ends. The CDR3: CASSLARELYGYTF. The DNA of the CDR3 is TGTGCCAGCAGCTTAGCTCGGGAGCTCTATGGCTACACCTTC.

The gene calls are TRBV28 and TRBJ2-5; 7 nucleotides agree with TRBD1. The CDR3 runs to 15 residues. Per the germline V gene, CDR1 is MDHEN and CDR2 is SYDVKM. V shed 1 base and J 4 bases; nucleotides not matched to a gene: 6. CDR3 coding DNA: TGTGCCAGCAGTTTATCGACAGGGTCCCCAGAGACCCAGTACTTC. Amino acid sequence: CASSLSTGSPETQYF.

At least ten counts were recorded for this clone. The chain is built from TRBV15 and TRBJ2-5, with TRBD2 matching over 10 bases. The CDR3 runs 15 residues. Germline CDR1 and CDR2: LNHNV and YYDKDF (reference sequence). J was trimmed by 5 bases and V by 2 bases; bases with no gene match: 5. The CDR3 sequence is CATSRKTGLAETQYF. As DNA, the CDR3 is TGTGCCACCAGCAGAAAAACGGGACTAGCGGAGACCCAGTACTTC.

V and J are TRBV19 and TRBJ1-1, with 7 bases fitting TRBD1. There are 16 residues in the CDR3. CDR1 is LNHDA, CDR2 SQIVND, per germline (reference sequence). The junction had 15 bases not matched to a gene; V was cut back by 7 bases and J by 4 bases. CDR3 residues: CASTLRGGRGFTEAFF. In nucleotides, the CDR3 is TGTGCCAGTACCCTACGGGGCGGCAGGGGGTTCACTGAAGCTTTCTTT.

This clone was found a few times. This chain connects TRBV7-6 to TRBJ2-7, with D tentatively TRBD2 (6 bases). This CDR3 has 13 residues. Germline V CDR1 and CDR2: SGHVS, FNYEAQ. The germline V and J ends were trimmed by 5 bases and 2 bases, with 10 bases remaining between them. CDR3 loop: CASSPGGAYEQYF. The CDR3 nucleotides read TGTGCCAGCAGCCCTGGAGGGGCCTACGAGCAGTACTTC.

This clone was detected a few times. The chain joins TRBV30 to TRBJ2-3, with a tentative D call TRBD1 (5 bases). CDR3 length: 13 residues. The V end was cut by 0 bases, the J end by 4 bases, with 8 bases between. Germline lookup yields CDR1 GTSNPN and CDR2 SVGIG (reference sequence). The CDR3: CAWSVQGPDTQYF. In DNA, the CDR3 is TGTGCCTGGAGTGTTCAGGGTCCAGATACGCAGTATTTT.

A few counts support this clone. The CDR3 loop reads CASTRQGAGETQYF. The CDR3, as DNA: TGTGCCAGCACGAGACAGGGGGCAGGGGAGACCCAGTACTTC. The chain has TRBV28 and TRBJ2-5; TRBD1 matches at 10 bases. The CDR3 is 14 residues long. V shed 7 bases, J shed 5 bases, and the junction held 7 bases outside the gene matches. Germline lookup yields CDR1 MDHEN and CDR2 SYDVKM.

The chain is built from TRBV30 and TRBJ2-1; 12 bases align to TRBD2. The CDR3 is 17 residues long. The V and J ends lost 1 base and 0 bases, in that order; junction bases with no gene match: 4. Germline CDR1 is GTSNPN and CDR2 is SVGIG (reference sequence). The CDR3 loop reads CAWSAPTSGSSYNEQFF. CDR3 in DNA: TGTGCCTGGAGTGCCCCGACTAGCGGGAGCTCCTACAATGAGCAGTTCTTC.

The DNA of the CDR3 is TGTGCCAGCAGCTTAGTGACATCGGATACGCAGTATTTT. This sequence encodes CASSLVTSDTQYF. The rearrangement joins TRBV7-2 to TRBJ2-3; D is uncertain. Trimming took off 1 base at V and 6 bases at J, with 8 bases between the two ends. The length of the CDR3 is 13 residues. The germline V gene encodes CDR1 SGHTA and CDR2 FQGNSA.

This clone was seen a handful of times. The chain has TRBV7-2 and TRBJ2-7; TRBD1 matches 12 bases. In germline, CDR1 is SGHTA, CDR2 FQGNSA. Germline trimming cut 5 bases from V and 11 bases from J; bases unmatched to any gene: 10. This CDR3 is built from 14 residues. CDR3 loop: CASSTFPGQGAEYF. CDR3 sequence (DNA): TGTGCCAGCAGCACGTTCCCGGGACAGGGGGCGGAGTACTTC. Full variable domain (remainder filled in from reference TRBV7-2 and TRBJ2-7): GAGVSQSPSNKVTEKGKDVELRCDPISGHTALYWYRQSLGQGLEFLIYFQGNSAPDKSGLPSDRFSAERTGGSVSTLTIQRTQQEDSAVYLCASSTFPGQGAEYFGPGTRLTVT.

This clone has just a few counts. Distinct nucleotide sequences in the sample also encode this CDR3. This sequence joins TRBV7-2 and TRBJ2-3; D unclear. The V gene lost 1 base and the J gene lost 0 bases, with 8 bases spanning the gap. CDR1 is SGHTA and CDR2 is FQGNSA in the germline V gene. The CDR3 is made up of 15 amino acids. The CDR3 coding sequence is TGTGCCAGCAGCTTAGAAGCCTCTAGCACAGATACGCAGTATTTT. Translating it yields CASSLEASSTDTQYF. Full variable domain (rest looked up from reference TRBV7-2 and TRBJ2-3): GAGVSQSPSNKVTEKGKDVELRCDPISGHTALYWYRQSLGQGLEFLIYFQGNSAPDKSGLPSDRFSAERTGGSVSTLTIQRTQQEDSAVYLCASSLEASSTDTQYFGPGTRLTVL.

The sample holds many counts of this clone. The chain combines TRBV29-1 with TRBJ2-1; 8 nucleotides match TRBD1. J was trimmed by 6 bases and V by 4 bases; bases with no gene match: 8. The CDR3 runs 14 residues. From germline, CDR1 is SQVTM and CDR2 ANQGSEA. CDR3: CSVGSQGAGNEQFF. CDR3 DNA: TGCAGCGTTGGATCCCAGGGGGCTGGCAATGAGCAGTTCTTC.

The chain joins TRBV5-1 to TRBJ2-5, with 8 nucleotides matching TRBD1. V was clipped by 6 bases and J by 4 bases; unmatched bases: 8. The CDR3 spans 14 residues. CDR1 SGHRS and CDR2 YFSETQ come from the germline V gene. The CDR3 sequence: CASTRTGRGETQYF. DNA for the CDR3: TGCGCCAGCACCCGGACAGGGCGTGGAGAGACCCAGTACTTC.

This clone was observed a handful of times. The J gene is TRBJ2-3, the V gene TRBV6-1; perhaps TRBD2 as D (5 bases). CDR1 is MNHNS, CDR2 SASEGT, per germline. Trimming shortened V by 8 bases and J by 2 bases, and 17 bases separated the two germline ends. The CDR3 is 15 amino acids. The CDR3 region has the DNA TGTGCCAGCCTCGGGTCCCAGCGGAACACAGATACGCAGTATTTT. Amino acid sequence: CASLGSQRNTDTQYF.

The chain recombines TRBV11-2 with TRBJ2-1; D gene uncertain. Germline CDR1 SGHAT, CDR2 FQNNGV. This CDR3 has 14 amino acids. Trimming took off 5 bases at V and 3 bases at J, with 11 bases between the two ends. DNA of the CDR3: TGTGCCAGCAGCCGAGATACGAACTACAATGAGCAGTTCTTC. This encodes CASSRDTNYNEQFF.

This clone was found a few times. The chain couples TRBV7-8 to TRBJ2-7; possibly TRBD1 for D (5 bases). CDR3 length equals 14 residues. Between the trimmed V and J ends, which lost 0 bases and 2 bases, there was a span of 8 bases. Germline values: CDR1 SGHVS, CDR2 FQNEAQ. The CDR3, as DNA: TGTGCCAGCAGCTTAGCCCGGACAACCTACGAGCAGTACTTC. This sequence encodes CASSLARTTYEQYF. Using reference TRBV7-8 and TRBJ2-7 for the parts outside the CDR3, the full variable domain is GAGVSQSPRYKVAKRGQDVALRCDPISGHVSLFWYQQALGQGPEFLTYFQNEAQLDKSGLPSDRFFAERPEGSVSTLKIQRTQQEDSAVYLCASSLARTTYEQYFGPGTRLTVT.

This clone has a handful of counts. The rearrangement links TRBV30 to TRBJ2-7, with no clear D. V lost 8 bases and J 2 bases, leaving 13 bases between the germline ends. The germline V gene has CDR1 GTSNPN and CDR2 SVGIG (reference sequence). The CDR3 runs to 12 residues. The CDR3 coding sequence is TGTGCCGCTTCAGGTACCCCCTACGAGCAGTACTTC. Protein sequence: CAASGTPYEQYF.

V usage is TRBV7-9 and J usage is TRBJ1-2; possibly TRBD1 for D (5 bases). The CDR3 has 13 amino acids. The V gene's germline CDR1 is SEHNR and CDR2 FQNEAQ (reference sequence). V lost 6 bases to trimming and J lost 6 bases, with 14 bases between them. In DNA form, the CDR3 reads TGTGCCAGCAGACCACAGGTTGGCCATGGCTACACCTTC. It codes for CASRPQVGHGYTF. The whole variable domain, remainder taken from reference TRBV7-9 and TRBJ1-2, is DTGVSQNPRHKITKRGQNVTFRCDPISEHNRLYWYRQTLGQGPEFLTYFQNEAQLEKSRLLSDRFSAERPKGSFSTLEIQRTEQGDSAMYLCASRPQVGHGYTFGSGTRLTVV.

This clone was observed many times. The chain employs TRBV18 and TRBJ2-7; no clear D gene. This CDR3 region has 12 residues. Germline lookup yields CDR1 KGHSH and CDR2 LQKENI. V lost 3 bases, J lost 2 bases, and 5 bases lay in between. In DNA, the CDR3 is TGTGCCAGCTCACCTCAGACCTACGAGCAGTACTTC. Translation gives CASSPQTYEQYF. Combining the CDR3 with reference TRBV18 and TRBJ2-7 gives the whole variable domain NAGVMQNPRHLVRRRGQEARLRCSPMKGHSHVYWYRQLPEEGLKFMVYLQKENIIDESGMPKERFSAEFPKEGPSILRIQQVVRGDSAAYFCASSPQTYEQYFGPGTRLTVT.

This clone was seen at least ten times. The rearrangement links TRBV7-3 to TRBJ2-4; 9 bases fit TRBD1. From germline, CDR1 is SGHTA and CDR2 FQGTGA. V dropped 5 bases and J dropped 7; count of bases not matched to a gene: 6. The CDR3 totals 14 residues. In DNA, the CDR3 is TGTGCCAGCAGCACCACCGGGACAGGGAACATTCAGTACTTC. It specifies CASSTTGTGNIQYF.

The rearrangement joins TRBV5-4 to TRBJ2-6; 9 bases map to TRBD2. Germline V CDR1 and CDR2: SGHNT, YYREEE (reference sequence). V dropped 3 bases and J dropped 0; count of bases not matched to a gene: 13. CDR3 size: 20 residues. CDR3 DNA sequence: TGTGCCAGCAGCTGGGGCCGGGTAGCGGGAGTTGCCTCTGGGGCCAACGTCCTGACTTTC. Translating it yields CASSWGRVAGVASGANVLTF.